This T cell receptor (beta chain) was retrieved from a study of shared T cell receptors in the human thymus. CDR1 is MDHEN and CDR2 is SYDVKM in the germline V gene. This CDR3 spans 11 amino acids. V trimming: 6 bases; J trimming: 15 bases; junction bases outside the gene matches: 8. Here immunoSEQ multiplex PCR was the method, and the copy in TCRdb shows in-frame clones only, minus some. Of 640,000 or so clones listed, around 87% are singletons. This clone has only one observation. These same data were also listed under a study on human thymus T cells. Per that paper: Resections from corrective heart surgery provided thymus tissue.

The chain couples TRBV28 to TRBJ2-1; 7 bases are shared with TRBD2. The sequence derives from a boy younger than two with a congenital heart defect. The sequencing input was thymocytes. The CDR3 protein is CASSVAGWSFF. The CDR3 region has the DNA TGTGCCAGCAGCGTAGCGGGCTGGTCGTTCTTC.